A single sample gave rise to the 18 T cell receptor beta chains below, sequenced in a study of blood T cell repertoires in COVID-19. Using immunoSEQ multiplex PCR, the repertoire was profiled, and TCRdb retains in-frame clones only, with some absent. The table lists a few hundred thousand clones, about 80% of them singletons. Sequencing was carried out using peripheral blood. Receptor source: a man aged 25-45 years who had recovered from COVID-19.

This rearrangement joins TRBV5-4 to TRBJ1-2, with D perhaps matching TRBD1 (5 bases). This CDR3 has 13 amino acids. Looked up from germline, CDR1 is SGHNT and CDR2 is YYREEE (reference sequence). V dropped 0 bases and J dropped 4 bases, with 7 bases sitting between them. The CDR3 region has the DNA TGTGCCAGCAGCTTGGTAGGGGCCTATGGCTACACCTTC. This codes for CASSLVGAYGYTF.

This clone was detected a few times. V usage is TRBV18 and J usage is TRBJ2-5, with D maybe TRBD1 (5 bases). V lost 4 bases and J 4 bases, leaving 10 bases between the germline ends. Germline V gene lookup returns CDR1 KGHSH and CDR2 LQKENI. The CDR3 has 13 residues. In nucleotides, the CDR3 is TGTGCCAGCTCACGGGGAAGGGGAGAGACCCAGTACTTC. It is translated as CASSRGRGETQYF.

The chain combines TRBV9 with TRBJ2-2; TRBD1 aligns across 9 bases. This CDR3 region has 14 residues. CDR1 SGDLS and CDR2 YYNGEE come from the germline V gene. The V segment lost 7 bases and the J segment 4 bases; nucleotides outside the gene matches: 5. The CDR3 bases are TGTGCCAGCGGGACAGGGTCACTCACCGGGGAGCTGTTTTTT. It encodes CASGTGSLTGELFF.

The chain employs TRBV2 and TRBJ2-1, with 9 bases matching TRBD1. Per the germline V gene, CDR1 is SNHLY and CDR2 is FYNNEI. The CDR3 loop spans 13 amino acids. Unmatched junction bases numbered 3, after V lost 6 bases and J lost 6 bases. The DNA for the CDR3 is TGTGCCAGCAGCCCGGGACAGGGCAATGAGCAGTTCTTC. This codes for CASSPGQGNEQFF.

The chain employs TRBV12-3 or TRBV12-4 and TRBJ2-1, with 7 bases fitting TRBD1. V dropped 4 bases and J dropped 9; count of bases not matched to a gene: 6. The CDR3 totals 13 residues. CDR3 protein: CASSYRGISEQFF. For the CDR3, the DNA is TGTGCCAGCAGTTACAGGGGAATCAGTGAGCAGTTCTTC.

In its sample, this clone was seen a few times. CDR3 in amino acids: CASSLGESHRAQPQHF. CDR3 coding DNA: TGTGCCAGCAGCTTAGGGGAGAGTCACAGAGCACAGCCCCAGCATTTT. The rearrangement links TRBV11-2 to TRBJ1-5; D is ambiguous. Germline V lookup: CDR1 SGHAT, CDR2 FQNNGV. This CDR3 comprises 16 residues. V lost 1 base and J lost 7, with 17 bases in between.

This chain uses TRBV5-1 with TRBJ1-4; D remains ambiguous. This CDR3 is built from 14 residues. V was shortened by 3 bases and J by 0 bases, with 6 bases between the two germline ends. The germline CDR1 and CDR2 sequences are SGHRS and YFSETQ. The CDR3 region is CASSSLATNEKLFF. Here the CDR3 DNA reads TGCGCCAGCAGCTCACTTGCAACTAATGAAAAACTGTTTTTT.

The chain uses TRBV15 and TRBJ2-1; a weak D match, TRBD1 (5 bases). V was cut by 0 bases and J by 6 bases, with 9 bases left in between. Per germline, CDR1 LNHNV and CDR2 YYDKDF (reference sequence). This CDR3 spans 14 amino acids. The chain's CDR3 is CATSRDRAVNEQFF. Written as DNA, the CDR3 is TGTGCCACCAGCAGAGACAGGGCAGTCAATGAGCAGTTCTTC. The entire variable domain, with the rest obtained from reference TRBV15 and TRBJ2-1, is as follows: DAMVIQNPRYQVTQFGKPVTLSCSQTLNHNVMYWYQQKSSQAPKLLFHYYDKDFNNEADTPDNFQSRRPNTSFCFLDIRSPGLGDTAMYLCATSRDRAVNEQFFGPGTRLTVL.

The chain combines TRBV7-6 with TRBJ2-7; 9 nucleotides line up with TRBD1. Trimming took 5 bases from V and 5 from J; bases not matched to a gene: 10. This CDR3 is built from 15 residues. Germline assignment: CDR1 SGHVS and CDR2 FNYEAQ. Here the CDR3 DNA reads TGTGCCAGCAGCCCGGGGGGACAGGGACTCGACGAGCAGTACTTC. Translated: CASSPGGQGLDEQYF.

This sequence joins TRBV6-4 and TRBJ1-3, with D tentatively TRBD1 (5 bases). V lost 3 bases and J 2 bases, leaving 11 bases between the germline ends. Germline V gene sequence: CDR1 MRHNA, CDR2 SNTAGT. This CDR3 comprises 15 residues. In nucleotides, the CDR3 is TGTGCCAGCAGTGAGGATGGCAGGGCTGGAAACACCATATATTTT. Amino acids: CASSEDGRAGNTIYF.

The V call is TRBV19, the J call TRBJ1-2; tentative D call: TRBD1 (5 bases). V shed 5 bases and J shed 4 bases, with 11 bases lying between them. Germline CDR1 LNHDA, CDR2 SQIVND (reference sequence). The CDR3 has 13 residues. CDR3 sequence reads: CASSSGLRYGYTF. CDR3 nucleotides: TGTGCCAGTAGTTCAGGGCTCCGCTATGGCTACACCTTC.

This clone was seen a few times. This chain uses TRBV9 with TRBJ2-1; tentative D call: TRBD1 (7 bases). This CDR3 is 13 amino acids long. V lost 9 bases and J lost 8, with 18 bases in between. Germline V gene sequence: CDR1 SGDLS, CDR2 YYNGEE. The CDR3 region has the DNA TGTGCCACCTCAGGGGGGAGTTTCGATGAGCAGTTCTTC. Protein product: CATSGGSFDEQFF.

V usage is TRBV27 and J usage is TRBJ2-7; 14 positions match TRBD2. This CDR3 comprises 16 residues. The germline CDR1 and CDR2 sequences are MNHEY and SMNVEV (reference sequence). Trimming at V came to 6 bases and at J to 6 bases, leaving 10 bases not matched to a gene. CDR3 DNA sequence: TGTGCCAGCAGACAAACGGGACTAGCGGGGGTCTCCGAGCAGTACGTC. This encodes CASRQTGLAGVSEQYV.

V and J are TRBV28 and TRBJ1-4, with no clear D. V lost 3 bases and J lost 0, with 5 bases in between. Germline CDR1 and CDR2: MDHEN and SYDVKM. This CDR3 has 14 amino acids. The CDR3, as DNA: TGTGCCAGCAGTTTTGGAGCAACTAATGAAAAACTGTTTTTT. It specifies CASSFGATNEKLFF.

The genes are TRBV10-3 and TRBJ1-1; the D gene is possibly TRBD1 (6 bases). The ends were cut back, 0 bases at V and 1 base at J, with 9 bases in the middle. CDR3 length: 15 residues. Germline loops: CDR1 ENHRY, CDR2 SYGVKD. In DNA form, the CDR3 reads TGTGCCATCAGTGAGTCGCCAGGGGAGAACACTGAAGCTTTCTTT. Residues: CAISESPGENTEAFF.

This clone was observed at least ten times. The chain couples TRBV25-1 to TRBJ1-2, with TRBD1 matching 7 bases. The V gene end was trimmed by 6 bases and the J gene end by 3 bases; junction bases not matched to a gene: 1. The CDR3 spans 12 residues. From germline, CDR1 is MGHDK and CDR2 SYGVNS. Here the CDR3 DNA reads TGTGCCAGCAGGACAGGGTACTATGGCTACACCTTC. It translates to CASRTGYYGYTF.

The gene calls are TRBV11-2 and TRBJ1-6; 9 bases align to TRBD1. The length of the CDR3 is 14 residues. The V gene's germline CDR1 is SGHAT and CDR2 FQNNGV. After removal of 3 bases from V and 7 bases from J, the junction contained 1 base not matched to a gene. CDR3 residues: CASSFGQGNSPLHF. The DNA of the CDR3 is TGTGCCAGCAGCTTTGGACAGGGGAATTCACCCCTCCACTTT.

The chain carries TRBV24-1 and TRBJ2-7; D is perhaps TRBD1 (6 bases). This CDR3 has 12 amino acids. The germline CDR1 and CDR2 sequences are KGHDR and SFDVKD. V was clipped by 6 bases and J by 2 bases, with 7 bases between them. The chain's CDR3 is CATSTGPYEQYF. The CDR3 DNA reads TGTGCCACCAGTACAGGGCCCTACGAGCAGTACTTC.